The T cell receptor beta chain under discussion was sequenced for a study of cytomegalovirus exposure and HLA in healthy donors (dated by TCRdb to 2017 to 2019). About the full investigation: An earlier analysis of some 500 of the donors reported 250 to 350 Gb of sequence data and 117 million unique TCR beta sequences from some 180 million T cells. Approximately 300 gigabases of sequencing data and around 80 million unique TCR sequences made up an early release that covered 500 to 650 HLA-typed donors. Of the roughly 400 genotyped donors, roughly 80% fell in the genetic ancestry cluster associated with self-reported Caucasian donors. The aim of the study was to test whether cataloging public T cell receptors could identify signatures of past pathogen exposure. Using immunosequencing, the study profiled T cell repertoires from about 610 subjects and related those repertoires to cytomegalovirus serostatus. In addition to the first cohort of 666 subjects, a separate validation cohort of under 150 different subjects was used. To predict cytomegalovirus infection status, the study combined high-throughput TCR immunosequencing, statistical association of individual TCRs with disease status, and machine learning. To study patterns of TCR occurrence, a later analysis re-analyzed previously published TCR beta repertoires from hundreds of donors and added high-resolution HLA genotyping. The later analysis used no new phenotypic data to find candidate immune exposures, relying instead on TCR beta sequences and their occurrence across donors. An earlier analysis of 587 of the donors used high-throughput TCR beta sequencing to judge whether each TCR beta V gene segment behaved as functional or pseudogenic. Donor age, sex, ethnicity and CMV serostatus were collected together with the repertoire data. In a later genetic analysis, genome-wide SNP genotypes for about three fifths of the roughly 670 donors were used, and that subset was treated as a discovery cohort. All discovery cohort repertoires had been generated using a single sequencing platform. Both class I and class II loci were covered by HLA typing, at four-digit resolution. The number of typed donors differed by locus: roughly 629-640 for A, B, C, DRB1 and DQB1; 500 to 550 for DQA1; fewer than 610 for DPA1; and roughly 490 for DPB1. A handful of DR-DQ haplotypes were treated as single units for association and clustering because of strong linkage in the cohort. Among a few hundred genotyped donors of the cohort, an average of approximately 240,000 unique TCR beta nucleotide sequences were sequenced per donor, around a sixth of them non-productive.

The cohort was made up of roughly 670 healthy bone marrow donors. Cohort members were all nominally healthy when sampled, although unrecorded immune exposures were likely present. The donor tested CMV seropositive, placing the donor among the approximately 310 seropositive members of the cohort. A peripheral blood sample was collected from each donor, and TCR beta sequencing was performed on peripheral blood mononuclear cells. Genomic DNA was extracted from the blood cell samples with the Qiagen DNeasy Blood Extraction Kit. This clone has only a few counts. Its binding antigen is unknown. Per-nucleotide qualities are absent, and no much larger clonotype sits a single base away. Here is what the overall study found, with its caveats: Linkage disequilibrium might explain the correlated functional status among segregating V segments, but an unknown experimental factor could not be excluded. A further reported finding was that TCR beta sequences accurately predicted the HLA-A and HLA-B alleles for most subjects in the first cohort. Because counts were too low, about 15 rarely observed V segments, including chromosome 9 orphons, were left out of the earlier analysis of a few hundred of the donors. A total of fewer than 200 TCR beta chains were listed by the study as associated with cytomegalovirus. Roughly uniform sequencing depth across donors was assumed in presence/absence analyses, although this assumption may not hold. This cohort had only TCR beta chains sequenced, and the lack of alpha or paired-chain data limited which features could be detected. Broadly in line with IMGT annotations, most TCR beta V segments showed up in productive rearrangements about 87% or about 30% of the time in an earlier analysis of 450 to 600 of the donors. When HLA alleles, especially DR and DQ, strongly co-occurred, attributing TCR associations to individual alleles was difficult. In a later analysis, most CMV-associated TCR beta chains were found to appear HLA-restricted, with HLA associations seemingly driven largely by CMV exposure. A few of the identified cytomegalovirus-associated TCR beta chains were confirmed in vitro to be specific for cytomegalovirus antigens. In a later genetic analysis, fewer N-insertions in productive TCRs were reported among donors in an Asian-associated ancestry cluster than the 666-donor mean. For the cohort, immune exposure information was limited to CMV serostatus. In a later analysis, TCR association rates were found to vary across HLA loci, with the most associated TCRs seen for DRB1 alleles and the fewest for HLA-C alleles. The authors suggested that the approach could potentially be extended to other disease states and immunological phenotypes. While some public TCRs were present in many individuals, most TCR sequences turned up only very rarely across donors. V-gene and J-gene trimming of TCR beta chains was associated with a missense DCLRE1C variant in a later genetic analysis, and the association was replicated in an independent cohort. A later analysis associated 17,000 or so TCR beta sequences with specific HLA alleles at a false discovery rate of 0.05. The classifier was reported to diagnose cytomegalovirus status with high specificity and sensitivity in both the original and validation cohorts. Because the 87-base-pair reads could not distinguish some IMGT-functional V segments, including TRBV6-2 and TRBV6-3, those segments were excluded. Because HLA typing was unavailable for some donors at each locus, only the typed subset was used in association tests. A cluster of highly shared sequence variants was judged likely to be a technical artifact of the sequencing pipeline. Several of the top co-occurrence clusters appeared to be linked to parvovirus B19, influenza, CMV and Epstein-Barr virus, according to a later analysis. In a later analysis, HLA-associated TCR beta chains showed more clonal expansion and lower generation probabilities than non-associated chains that were equally common.

V is reduced by 5 bases and J by 4 bases, leaving a spacing of 11 bases between them. The CDR3, from cysteine to phenylalanine, totals 13 residues. The DNA shown is the 39-base CDR3, in frame from base 1. In the germline V gene, CDR1 corresponds to SNHLY and CDR2 to FYNNEI. The library was obtained by the immunoSEQ multiplex PCR assay. A mixture of 60 forward primers for TCR Vbeta segments and 13 reverse primers for TCR Jbeta segments was used in the multiplex PCR. The CDR3 region of rearranged TCR beta genes was amplified from genomic DNA by a multiplex PCR assay. The amplified TCR beta libraries were sequenced on the Illumina HiSeq System as 87-base-pair reads. As for the original processing: A later analysis tallied about 77 million unique TCR beta chains across the 666 repertoires, and around 9.9 million of those chains were shared by two or more donors. Raw reads were error-corrected and collapsed into unique sequences with a nearest-neighbor algorithm that merged closely related sequences to remove PCR and sequencing errors. Alignment of CDR3 sequences to IMGT reference sequences was used to assign V, D and J gene segments. For a sequence to be retained, a match of at least six nucleotides was required to both a V gene segment and a J gene segment. A rearrangement was called productive if the CDR3 had no stop codons and remained in frame with V and J, and every other rearrangement was called non-productive. CDR3 was defined according to IMGT convention as the region running from the second conserved V-encoded cysteine to the conserved J-encoded phenylalanine. The earlier analysis of 587 of the donors excluded sequences that lacked an unambiguous match to a single V gene segment. In an earlier analysis of several hundred of the donors, V segments were called functional above 56.7% productive rearrangements and were called segregating when the between-donor standard deviation exceeded 5%. A statistical classification framework was built for diagnosing cytomegalovirus status from the catalog of TCR beta chain sequences. In a later analysis, TCR nucleotide sequences were compared against IMGT/GENE-DB human TR gene sequences so that V and J genes could be assigned. The TCRdist pipeline was used in a later analysis to assign CDR3 sequences and most-parsimonious VDJ recombination scenarios. In a later analysis, every TCR beta chain was defined by the combination of its CDR3 amino acid sequence and its V-gene family, and reads without a unique V-gene family were dropped. To address suspected cross-contamination and a sequencing artifact, a later analysis removed over 500 highly shared, low-generation-probability nucleotide sequences. In a later analysis, a clonal expansion index for each public chain was calculated from normalized within-repertoire ranks of inferred template counts. In a later analysis, generation probabilities were computed using a VDJ recombination model fitted to out-of-frame rearrangements, and the results were checked against IGoR. In a later analysis, TCR-TCR, TCR-HLA and TCR-CMV co-occurrence was scored with hypergeometric tests, and a repertoire-size bias correction was applied to TCR pairs. A later analysis estimated false discovery rates by permuting HLA or CMV assignments 20 times. In a later analysis, co-occurring TCRs were grouped using DBSCAN, and TCRdist sequence similarity was added for clustering within HLA-allele-positive subsets. Co-occurrence clustering excluded repertoires with fewer than 30,000 or more than 120,000 public chains, plus five with anomalous nucleotide sharing. The table was pulled from immuneACCESS by TCRdb, which kept in-frame rearrangements only. Such tables lose some clones; where checked, under half of the loss comes from unresolved V genes, and the rest has no known cause. V, J and clone size are taken as reported in that table, and D and trimming were inferred from the DNA itself. Counted in this sample were 130,000 or so clones; about 79% of them appeared once. The top ten hold 1.8% of the sample.

The sample comprised PBMCs. Recombination joined TRBV2 with TRBJ1-2; a weak D assignment points to TRBD1 (6 bases agree). This receptor was obtained from a female donor in good health and CMV-seropositive. This receptor has the CDR3 CASSSDSLYGYTF. The nucleotide sequence is TGTGCCAGCAGTTCGGACAGCCTCTATGGCTACACCTTC.